This is a list of T cell receptor beta chains from one sample in a study of blood T cell repertoires in COVID-19. Libraries were prepared by immunoSEQ multiplex PCR; TCRdb keeps only in-frame clonotypes and omits some of them. The sample yields tens of thousands of clones, about four fifths seen once. Material: peripheral blood. The receptors here all came from a man aged 45-65 years with active COVID-19. Each CDR3 is given with its conserved first and last residue. The order of the fields is D gene, V gene, J gene, clone size, CDR3 DNA, CDR3 protein. The D gene is left open where the match is weak. A clone size is listed for some rows: how often the clone was seen (once, few, many), or a class if it is expanded.

NA,TRBV6-5,TRBJ1-2,NA,TGTGCCAGCACTGTTGTGGGGCTGGCGAACTATGGCTACACCTTC,CASTVVGLANYGYTF
NA,TRBV27,TRBJ1-5,NA,TGTGCCAGCAGTATTTTTATCGATCAGCCCCAGCATTTT,CASSIFIDQPQHF
NA,TRBV5-1,TRBJ2-2,NA,TGCGCCAGCAGCGTTCGGCGGGGGAACACCGGGGAGCTGTTTTTT,CASSVRRGNTGELFF
TRBD1,TRBV28,TRBJ1-4,NA,TGTGCCAGCAGACACTCAACGGGGACAGGGATTGAAAAACTGTTTTTT,CASRHSTGTGIEKLFF
NA,TRBV4-1,TRBJ2-3,NA,TGCGCCAGCAGCCAAGCTCCGGACTTGGGCACAGATACGCAGTATTTT,CASSQAPDLGTDTQYF
NA,TRBV5-1,TRBJ1-6,NA,TGCGCCAGCAGCTTGACACTGGAGGGCTGGTCACCCCTCCACTTT,CASSLTLEGWSPLHF
TRBD2,TRBV10-1,TRBJ2-1,once,TGCGCCAGCAGTGAACAGCGGGGGGGCAGAGAGCAGTTCTTC,CASSEQRGGREQFF
TRBD2,TRBV4-3,TRBJ2-2,once,TGCGCCAGCAGCCGCCCGGGGGGGGCCGACACCGGGGAGCTGTTTTTT,CASSRPGGADTGELFF
NA,TRBV19,TRBJ1-2,few,TGTGCCAGTACCCGGCGGGGTAGGGGAACTAACTATGGCTACACCTTC,CASTRRGRGTNYGYTF
NA,TRBV3-1/TRBV3-2,TRBJ2-3,NA,TGTGCCAGCAGCTGGAGACTACCAGATACGCAGTATTTT,CASSWRLPDTQYF
TRBD1,TRBV28,TRBJ1-2,once,TGTGCCAGCAGTACACGGACAGGGGGGGGCTACACCTTC,CASSTRTGGGYTF
NA,TRBV28,TRBJ1-1,NA,TGTGCCAGCAGTTGGGAGACAGGCCGGAACACTGAAGCTTTCTTT,CASSWETGRNTEAFF
NA,TRBV21-1,TRBJ2-2,NA,TGTGCCAGCAGTGGGACGGGGGACCAGTTCTACACCGGGGAGCTGTTTTTT,CASSGTGDQFYTGELFF
NA,TRBV7-6,TRBJ2-3,NA,TGTGCCAGCAGCTTAGGGGCAGGGATCTATGCTACGCAGTATTTT,CASSLGAGIYATQYF
TRBD2,TRBV27,TRBJ2-2,once,TGTGCCAGCAGGGGACTAGCGGGGACCGGGGAGCTGTTTTTT,CASRGLAGTGELFF
TRBD1,TRBV15,TRBJ2-3,NA,TGTGCCACCAGCAGGGGACAGGGGGAGACAGATACGCAGTATTTT,CATSRGQGETDTQYF
TRBD1,TRBV7-9,TRBJ1-3,NA,TGTGCCAGCAGCTTAGAGGGGACAGTCTCTGGAAACACCATATATTTT,CASSLEGTVSGNTIYF
TRBD1,TRBV7-2,TRBJ2-2,NA,TGTGCCAGCAGCTTAGGACAGGGTCGGATCGGGGAGCTGTTTTTT,CASSLGQGRIGELFF
TRBD2,TRBV4-3,TRBJ2-5,NA,TGCGCCAGCAGCCAAGATCTACTAGCGGGGTCGTCTGAGACCCAGTACTTC,CASSQDLLAGSSETQYF
TRBD1,TRBV2,TRBJ2-5,NA,TGTGCCAGCAGTGGTACAGGGGCCTACCCTCTGGAGACCCAGTACTTC,CASSGTGAYPLETQYF
TRBD1,TRBV3-1/TRBV3-2,TRBJ2-1,NA,TGTGCCAGCAGCCAAGGGGGGGGACAGGGAGCGGTTGAGCAGTTCTTC,CASSQGGGQGAVEQFF
NA,TRBV10-2,TRBJ1-2,NA,TGCGCCAGTAGAATGGGGGGGAACTATGGCTACACCTTC,CASRMGGNYGYTF